This TCR beta chain appears in the sequencing data of a study of blood T cell repertoires in COVID-19. Across the whole study: The analysed material was cDNA or gDNA that came from T cells, B-cell-depleted T cells, or PBMCs.

The CDR3 covers 14 residues. With 3 bases removed from V and 11 bases from J, the gap between germline ends came to 19 bases. Germline-derived CDR1 and CDR2 are LNHDA and SQIVND (reference sequence). Under the authors' procedure: Nucleated cell number was recorded as an estimate derived from reference gene primer amplification. The table came from immunoSEQ multiplex PCR; TCRdb's copy has only in-frame clones and leaves some out. Clone size and V and J calls were adopted from that table, with D and trimming inferred from the DNA. This table holds about 110,000 clones, approximately 78% found once. This receptor was taken from a man aged 70 or older with acute or convalescent COVID-19. Sample: peripheral blood. The V and J genes are TRBV19 and TRBJ1-1; perhaps TRBD1 as D (6 bases). Written as DNA, the CDR3 is TGTGCCAGTAGTATCAACAGGGCTGAGGTGGGGGCTTTCTTT. This gives the protein CASSINRAEVGAFF.